This T cell receptor beta chain is drawn from a study of T cell changes during pregnancy in multiple sclerosis. The V and J ends lost 4 bases and 4 bases respectively, with 16 bases between them. This CDR3 is 15 amino acids long. Per the germline V gene, CDR1 is SGHTA and CDR2 is FQGNSA. Produced via immunoSEQ multiplex PCR; TCRdb's table is partial and in-frame only. In the table there are about 92,000 clones, approximately 95% of which are singletons. The J gene is TRBJ1-1, the V gene TRBV7-2; D call uncertain. The TCR was taken from a female donor with multiple sclerosis, enrolled in a pregnancy study. Sequenced material: peripheral blood, taken in the first trimester of pregnancy. The CDR3, as DNA: TGTGCCAGCAGCTCGCCAATGCCTGCCGGCACTGAAGCTTTCTTT. As protein: CASSSPMPAGTEAFF.